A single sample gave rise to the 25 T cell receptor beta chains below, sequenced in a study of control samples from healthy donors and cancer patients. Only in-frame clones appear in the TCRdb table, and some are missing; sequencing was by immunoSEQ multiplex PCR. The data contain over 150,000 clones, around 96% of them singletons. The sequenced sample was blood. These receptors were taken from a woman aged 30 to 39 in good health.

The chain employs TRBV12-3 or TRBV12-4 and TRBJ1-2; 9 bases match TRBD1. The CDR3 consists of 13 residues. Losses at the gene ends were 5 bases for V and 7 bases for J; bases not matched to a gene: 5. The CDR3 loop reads CASSTGGASGYTF. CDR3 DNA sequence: TGTGCCAGCAGTACAGGGGGCGCATCTGGCTACACCTTC.

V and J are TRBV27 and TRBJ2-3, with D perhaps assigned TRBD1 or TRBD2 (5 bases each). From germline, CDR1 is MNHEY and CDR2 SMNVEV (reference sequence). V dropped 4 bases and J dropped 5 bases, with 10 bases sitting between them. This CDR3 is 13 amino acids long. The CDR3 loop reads CASSYGDGDTQYF. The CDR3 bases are TGTGCCAGCAGTTACGGGGACGGAGATACGCAGTATTTT.

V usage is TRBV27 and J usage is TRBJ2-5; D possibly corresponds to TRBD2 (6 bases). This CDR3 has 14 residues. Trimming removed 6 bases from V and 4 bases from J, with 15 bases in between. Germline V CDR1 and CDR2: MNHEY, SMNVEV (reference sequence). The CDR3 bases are TGTGCCAGCAGAACGGGACGGGGGTTAGAGACCCAGTACTTC. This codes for CASRTGRGLETQYF.

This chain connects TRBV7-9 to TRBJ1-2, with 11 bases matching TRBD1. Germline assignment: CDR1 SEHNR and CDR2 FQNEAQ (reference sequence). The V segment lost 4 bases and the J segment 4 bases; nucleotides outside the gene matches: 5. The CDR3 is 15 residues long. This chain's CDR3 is CASSSGQGAIYGYTF. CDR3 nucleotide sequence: TGTGCCAGCAGCTCCGGACAGGGGGCGATCTATGGCTACACCTTC.

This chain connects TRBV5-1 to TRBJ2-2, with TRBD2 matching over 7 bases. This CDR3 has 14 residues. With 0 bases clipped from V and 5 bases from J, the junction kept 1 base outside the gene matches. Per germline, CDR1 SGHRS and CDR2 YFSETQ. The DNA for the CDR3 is TGCGCCAGCAGCTTGGCCGGGGGGACCGGGGAGCTGTTTTTT. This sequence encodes CASSLAGGTGELFF.

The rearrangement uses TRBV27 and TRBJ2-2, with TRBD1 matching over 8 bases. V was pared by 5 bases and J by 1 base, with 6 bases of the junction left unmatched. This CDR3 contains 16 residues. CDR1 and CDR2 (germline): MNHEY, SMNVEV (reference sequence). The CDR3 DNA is TGTGCCAGCAGTCCCCCGACAGGGGAGAACACCGGGGAGCTGTTTTTT. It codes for CASSPPTGENTGELFF.

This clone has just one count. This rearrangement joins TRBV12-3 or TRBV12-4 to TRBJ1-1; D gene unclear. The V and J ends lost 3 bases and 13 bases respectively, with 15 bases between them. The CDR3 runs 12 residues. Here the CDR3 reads CASSFEGVKDFF. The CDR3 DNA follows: TGTGCCAGCAGTTTCGAAGGAGTTAAAGATTTCTTT.

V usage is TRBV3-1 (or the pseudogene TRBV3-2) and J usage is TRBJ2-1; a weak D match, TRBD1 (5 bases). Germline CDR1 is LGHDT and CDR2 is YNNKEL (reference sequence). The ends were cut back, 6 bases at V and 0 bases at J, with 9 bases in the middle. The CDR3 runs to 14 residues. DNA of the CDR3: TGTGCCAGCAGGGACACGAGCTCCTACAATGAGCAGTTCTTC. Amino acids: CASRDTSSYNEQFF.

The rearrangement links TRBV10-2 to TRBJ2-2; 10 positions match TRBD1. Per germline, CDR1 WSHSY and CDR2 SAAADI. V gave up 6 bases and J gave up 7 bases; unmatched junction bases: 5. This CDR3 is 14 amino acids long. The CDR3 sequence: CASRTGGVGGELFF. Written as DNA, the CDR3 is TGCGCCAGCAGGACAGGGGGCGTTGGCGGGGAGCTGTTTTTT.

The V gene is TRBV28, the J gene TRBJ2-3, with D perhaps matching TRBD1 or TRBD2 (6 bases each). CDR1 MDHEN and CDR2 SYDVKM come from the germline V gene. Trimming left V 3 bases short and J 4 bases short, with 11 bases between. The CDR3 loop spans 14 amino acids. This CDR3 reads CASSFGGRSDTQYF. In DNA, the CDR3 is TGTGCCAGCAGTTTTGGGGGGCGCTCAGATACGCAGTATTTT.

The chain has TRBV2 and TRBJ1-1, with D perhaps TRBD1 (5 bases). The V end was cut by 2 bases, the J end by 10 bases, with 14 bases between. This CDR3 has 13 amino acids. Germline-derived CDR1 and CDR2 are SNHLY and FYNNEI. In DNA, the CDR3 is TGTGCCAGCAGTGAAATCGGGGCAAGGCGAGCTTTCTTT. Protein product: CASSEIGARRAFF.

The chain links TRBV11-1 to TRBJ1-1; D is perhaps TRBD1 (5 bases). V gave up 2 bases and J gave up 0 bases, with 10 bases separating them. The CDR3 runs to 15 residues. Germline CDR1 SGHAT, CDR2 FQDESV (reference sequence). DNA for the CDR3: TGTGCCAGCAGCTTAAGGGGTATCATGAACACTGAAGCTTTCTTT. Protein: CASSLRGIMNTEAFF.

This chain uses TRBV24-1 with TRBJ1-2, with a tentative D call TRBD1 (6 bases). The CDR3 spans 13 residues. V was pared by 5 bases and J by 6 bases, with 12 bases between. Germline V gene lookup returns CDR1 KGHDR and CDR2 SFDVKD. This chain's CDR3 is CATSVTGFDGYTF. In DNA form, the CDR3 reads TGTGCCACCAGTGTCACAGGGTTCGATGGCTACACCTTC.

The CDR3 region is CASSWGGHSNTEAFF. CDR3 nucleotide sequence: TGTGCCAGCAGCTGGGGGGGACACTCGAACACTGAAGCTTTCTTT. This chain uses TRBV5-6 with TRBJ1-1; tentative D call: TRBD1 (6 bases). The CDR3 loop spans 15 amino acids. V gave up 3 bases and J gave up 1 base, with 13 bases separating them. The germline gives CDR1 SGHDT, CDR2 YYEEEE.

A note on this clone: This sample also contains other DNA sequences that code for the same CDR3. Here the CDR3 DNA reads TGTGCCAGCAGTTTGATGTCGAACACTGAAGCTTTCTTT. Residues: CASSLMSNTEAFF. The genes are TRBV12-3 or TRBV12-4 and TRBJ1-1; D ambiguous. The CDR3 covers 13 residues. Trimming cost V 3 bases and J 1 base, with 6 bases left between them.

CDR3 nucleotide sequence: TGTGCCAGCAGCTTAGTTCCTAGCGGGAGCGCCGGGGAGCTGTTTTTT. As protein: CASSLVPSGSAGELFF. This sequence joins TRBV11-3 and TRBJ2-2; 10 bases are shared with TRBD2. The CDR3 is 16 amino acids. The junction had 5 bases not matched to a gene; V was cut back by 1 base and J by 6 bases. Germline CDR1 SGHNT, CDR2 YENEEA.

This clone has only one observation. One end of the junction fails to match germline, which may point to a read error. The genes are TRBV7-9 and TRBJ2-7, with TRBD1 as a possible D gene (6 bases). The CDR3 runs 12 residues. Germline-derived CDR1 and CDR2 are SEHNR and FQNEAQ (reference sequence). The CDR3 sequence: CASSLVGGQWMF. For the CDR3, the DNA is TGTGCCAGCAGCTTAGTAGGTGGACAGTGGATGTTC.

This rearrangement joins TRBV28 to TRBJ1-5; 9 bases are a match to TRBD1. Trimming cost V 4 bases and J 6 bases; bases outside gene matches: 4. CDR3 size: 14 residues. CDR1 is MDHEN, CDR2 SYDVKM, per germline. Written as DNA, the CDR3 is TGTGCCAGCAGTTCAGACAGGGGGTTTCAGCCCCAGCATTTT. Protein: CASSSDRGFQPQHF.

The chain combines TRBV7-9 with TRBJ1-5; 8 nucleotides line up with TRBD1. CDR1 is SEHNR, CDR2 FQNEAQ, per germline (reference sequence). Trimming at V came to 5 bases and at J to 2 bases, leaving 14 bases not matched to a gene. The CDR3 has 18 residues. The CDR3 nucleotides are TGTGCCAGCAGCCCCGATGACTACAGGGGACAGGGCAATCAGCCCCAGCATTTT. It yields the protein CASSPDDYRGQGNQPQHF. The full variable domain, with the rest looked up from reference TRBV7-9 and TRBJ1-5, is DTGVSQNPRHKITKRGQNVTFRCDPISEHNRLYWYRQTLGQGPEFLTYFQNEAQLEKSRLLSDRFSAERPKGSFSTLEIQRTEQGDSAMYLCASSPDDYRGQGNQPQHFGDGTRLSIL.

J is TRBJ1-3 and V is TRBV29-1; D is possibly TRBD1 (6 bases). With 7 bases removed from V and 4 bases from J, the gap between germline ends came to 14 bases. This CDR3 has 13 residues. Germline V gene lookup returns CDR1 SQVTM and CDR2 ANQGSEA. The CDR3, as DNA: TGCAGCGCACGGACAGTCTGGGGAAACACCATATATTTT. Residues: CSARTVWGNTIYF.

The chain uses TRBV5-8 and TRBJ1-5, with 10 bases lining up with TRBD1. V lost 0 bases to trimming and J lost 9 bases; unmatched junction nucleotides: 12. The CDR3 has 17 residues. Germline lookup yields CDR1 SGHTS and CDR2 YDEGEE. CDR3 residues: CASSLEAGTGAEGPQHF. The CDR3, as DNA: TGTGCCAGCAGCTTGGAGGCCGGGACAGGGGCCGAGGGGCCCCAGCATTTT.

The CDR3 bases are TGTGCCAGCAGCGCCGCCACTTTAGGGGGCTCCTACAATGAGCAGTTCTTC. This translates into CASSAATLGGSYNEQFF. The rearrangement uses TRBV9 and TRBJ2-1, with D possibly being TRBD1 (6 bases). Germline values: CDR1 SGDLS, CDR2 YYNGEE. Trimming cost V 3 bases and J 0 bases, with 16 bases left between them. The CDR3 length is 17 residues.

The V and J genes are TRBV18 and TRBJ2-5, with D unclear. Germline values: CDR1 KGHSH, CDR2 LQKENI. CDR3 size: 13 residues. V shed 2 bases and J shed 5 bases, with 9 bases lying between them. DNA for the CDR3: TGTGCCAGCTCACCAGGCCGGACGGAGACCCAGTACTTC. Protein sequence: CASSPGRTETQYF.

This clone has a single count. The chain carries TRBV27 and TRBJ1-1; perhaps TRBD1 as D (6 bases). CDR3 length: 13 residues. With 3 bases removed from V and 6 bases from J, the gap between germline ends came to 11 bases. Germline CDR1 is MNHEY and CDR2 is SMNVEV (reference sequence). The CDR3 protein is CASSFRGAAEAFF. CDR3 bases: TGTGCCAGCAGTTTCCGGGGGGCTGCTGAAGCTTTCTTT.

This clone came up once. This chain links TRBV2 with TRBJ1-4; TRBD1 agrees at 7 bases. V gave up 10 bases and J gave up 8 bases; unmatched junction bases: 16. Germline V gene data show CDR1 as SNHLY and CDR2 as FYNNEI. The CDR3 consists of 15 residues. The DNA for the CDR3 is TGTGCCACGAAACAGGGGTTTAGGATCCCGGAAAAACTGTTTTTT. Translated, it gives CATKQGFRIPEKLFF. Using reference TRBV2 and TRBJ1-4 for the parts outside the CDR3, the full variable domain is EPEVTQTPSHQVTQMGQEVILRCVPISNHLYFYWYRQILGQKVEFLVSFYNNEISEKSEIFDDQFSVERPDGSNFTLKIRSTKLEDSAMYFCATKQGFRIPEKLFFGSGTQLSVL.